This T cell receptor beta chain was identified during a study of CD8 T cells in ankylosing spondylitis. Points from the study as a whole: About 8 highly homologous variants made up a TCR beta motif, and this motif appeared characteristic of ankylosing spondylitis blood. From matched ankylosing spondylitis synovial fluid, disease-linked clones were reportedly recovered at significantly enriched levels. Certain motif variants had earlier been reported in reactive arthritis synovial fluid and blood.

Germline loops: CDR1 SGHTA, CDR2 FQGTGA. V was shortened by 4 bases and J by 0 bases, with 6 bases between the two germline ends. The CDR3 loop spans 13 amino acids. This clonotype was recorded a few times. Its antigen is still unknown. By quantitative 5'-RACE with molecular barcodes, the TCR beta libraries were made. TCRdb analysed the 5' RACE reads with MiXCR anew, one entry per CDR3 protein. The table includes about 300,000 distinct CDR3 sequences, 11% detected once. The sequence was obtained from a female donor with ankylosing spondylitis or in good health (not recorded which). V usage is TRBV7-3 and J usage is TRBJ1-1; D gene unclear. Sample: blood, either unsorted or a sorted T cell fraction (not recorded which). As DNA, the CDR3 is TGTGCCAGCAGCTCCGGAATGAACACTGAAGCTTTCTTT. Translation: CASSSGMNTEAFF.